These 3 T cell receptor beta chains were sequenced from one sample in a study of T cells in localized non-small cell lung cancer. The method was immunoSEQ multiplex PCR; TCRdb's version includes in-frame clones alone and lacks a portion of them. The repertoire holds about 2,500 clones, with 22% as singletons. The material was lung tumor tissue, obtained before any cancer treatment. These TCRs come from an older male donor with stage III squamous cell lung carcinoma.

The rearrangement links TRBV14 to TRBJ1-3; D not certain. The CDR3 length is 16 residues. The ends were cut back, 5 bases at V and 0 bases at J, with 14 bases in the middle. In germline, CDR1 is SGHDN, CDR2 FVKESK. The CDR3 bases are TGTGCCAGCAGCTTGTACACTTCACTCTCTGGAAACACCATATATTTT. Encoded protein: CASSLYTSLSGNTIYF.

This clone has a handful of counts. The rearrangement uses TRBV5-1 and TRBJ2-7; 10 bases match TRBD2. The V segment lost 1 base and the J segment 0 bases; nucleotides outside the gene matches: 4. Germline values: CDR1 SGHRS, CDR2 YFSETQ. CDR3 size: 16 residues. The CDR3 region has the DNA TGCGCCAGCAGCTTGCCCAAGCGGGGGGGCTCCTACGAGCAGTACTTC. Its protein product is CASSLPKRGGSYEQYF.

The genes are TRBV18 and TRBJ2-2; TRBD2 aligns across 11 bases. Germline V gives CDR1 KGHSH, CDR2 LQKENI. The CDR3 has 16 amino acids. Trimming cost V 4 bases and J 1 base; bases outside gene matches: 2. CDR3 amino acids: CASSQTSGMNTGELFF. Here the CDR3 DNA reads TGTGCCAGCTCACAGACTAGCGGGATGAACACCGGGGAGCTGTTTTTT.